This T cell receptor (beta chain) was identified in a study of blood T cell repertoires in COVID-19 (dated by TCRdb to between 2020 and 2021). Describing the broader study: Samples covering the acute and convalescent phases of COVID-19 were provided by collaborators in the United States, Italy and Spain. Where HLA class I and class II types were available, the types were taken from metadata supplied by the sample provider, not from assay-based typing. The samples were drawn from the first 160 participants of the ongoing ImmuneRACE study and from over a thousand subjects provided by 6 global collaborators. The material from the prospective study consisted of cDNA or gDNA derived from T cells, B-cell-depleted T cells, or PBMCs. A de-identified subject ID, COVID-19 status, age in years and sex were almost always included in the sample metadata. The dataset comprised deeply sampled blood TCRbeta repertoires from subjects exposed to, actively infected with, or recovered from COVID-19. The repertoires were released in a freely available public database meant as a resource for research on the immune response to SARS-CoV-2.

Overall study outcomes, separate from this receptor: How much clinical and demographic metadata was included differed by source and by participant, and the metadata was provided uncurated.

Whole blood was collected in K2EDTA tubes by collaborating institutions according to the institutions' own protocols. For TCRbeta analysis, collaborators shipped samples as frozen whole blood, isolated PBMCs, or DNA extracted from either of those sample types. TCRbeta CDR3 regions were amplified from genomic DNA using the immunoSEQ Assay, a bias-controlled multiplex PCR. In the paper's pipeline: Nucleated cell counts per sample were estimated from amplification of reference gene primers within the assay. To quantify the absolute abundance of each unique TCRbeta CDR3 rearrangement, sequence reads were collapsed and filtered. For each sample, productive Simpson clonality was calculated by taking the square root of Simpson's diversity index across productive rearrangements. TCRdb stores this immuneACCESS table with in-frame sequences only. Part of the clones is absent; in the studies checked, under half of the shortfall reflects unresolved V genes, and no reason is known for the rest. That table is the source of V, J and clone size, and D and trimming were worked out from the DNA. A total of about 200,000 clones appear in this sample, about 82% of them only once. The ten largest clones represent roughly a tenth of the sample.

From its cysteine to its phenylalanine, the CDR3 spans 16 amino acids. Just CDR3 DNA is preserved here, 48 bases in frame from base 1. According to the germline V gene, CDR1 reads MDHEN and CDR2 reads SYDVKM. V is pared back by 4 bases and J by 9 bases, with 25 bases lying between the germline termini. Concerning this clone itself: Its antigen target is currently unknown. Per-base quality was not reported, and no clone a single base away is much larger than it.

This TCR was recovered from a woman aged 80 or over with acute or convalescent COVID-19. The chain employs TRBV28 and TRBJ2-7; the D gene is not confidently resolved. The sequencing sample was made of peripheral blood. The CDR3 amino acid sequence is: CASSSHTPPYTSGQYF. At the DNA level, the sequence is TGTGCCAGCAGTTCTCATACCCCCCCGTACACGTCTGGGCAGTACTTC.